The 15 T cell receptor beta chains reported below all come from one sample, sequenced in a study of cytomegalovirus exposure and HLA in healthy donors. Both 60 Vbeta primers and 13 Jbeta primers went into the PCR. The data were produced by immunoSEQ multiplex PCR, yet TCRdb's version contains in-frame clones alone and is incomplete. The data show approximately 160,000 clones, with roughly 79% seen just once and 1.5% to 1.7% held by the top ten. The sample comprised PBMCs. The receptors originated from a man aged 40-49 years in good health and CMV-seronegative.

J is TRBJ2-7 and V is TRBV28; 9 bases are shared with TRBD2. Germline values: CDR1 MDHEN, CDR2 SYDVKM. This CDR3 region has 14 residues. V shed 6 bases and J 6 bases; nucleotides not matched to a gene: 9. CDR3 protein: CASSFGREGPEQYF. In DNA form, the CDR3 reads TGTGCCAGCAGCTTTGGGCGGGAGGGCCCCGAGCAGTACTTC.

The chain recombines TRBV11-2 with TRBJ2-6, with 7 bases matching TRBD2. The junction had 7 bases not matched to a gene; V was cut back by 8 bases and J by 0 bases. The germline V gene encodes CDR1 SGHAT and CDR2 FQNNGV. The CDR3 sequence is 16 residues long. DNA for the CDR3: TGTGCCAGCTGGGAGGGCGGCTACTCTGGGGCCAACGTCCTGACTTTC. It is translated as CASWEGGYSGANVLTF.

This clone was seen only once. V is TRBV18 and J is TRBJ1-2; TRBD1 matches at 7 bases. The length of the CDR3 is 15 residues. Germline lookup yields CDR1 KGHSH and CDR2 LQKENI. J lost 3 bases, V lost 2 bases, and 6 bases had no gene match. CDR3 loop: CASSPGRQGDYGYTF. CDR3 nucleotides: TGTGCCAGCTCACCAGGGCGACAGGGCGACTATGGCTACACCTTC. Variable domain in full (rest from reference TRBV18 and TRBJ1-2): NAGVMQNPRHLVRRRGQEARLRCSPMKGHSHVYWYRQLPEEGLKFMVYLQKENIIDESGMPKERFSAEFPKEGPSILRIQQVVRGDSAAYFCASSPGRQGDYGYTFGSGTRLTVV.

The chain recombines TRBV6-6 with TRBJ2-1, with D maybe TRBD1 (6 bases). Germline loops: CDR1 MNHNY, CDR2 SVGAGI (reference sequence). The CDR3 spans 11 residues. Trimming took off 6 bases at V and 11 bases at J, with 11 bases between the two ends. CDR3: CASSPGAQQFF. CDR3 coding DNA: TGTGCCAGCAGCCCAGGGGCCCAGCAGTTCTTC.

This clone was counted between two and nine times. This rearrangement joins TRBV19 to TRBJ2-3, with TRBD1 identical over 12 bases. The CDR3 spans 13 residues. Germline CDR1 LNHDA, CDR2 SQIVND (reference sequence). After removal of 8 bases from V and 5 bases from J, the junction contained 2 bases not matched to a gene. CDR3 bases: TGTGCCAGTCGGGACAGGGGGCAAGATACGCAGTATTTT. Its protein product is CASRDRGQDTQYF.

The chain uses TRBV28 and TRBJ2-3; 7 bases fit TRBD1. After removal of 2 bases from V and 0 bases from J, the junction contained 2 bases not matched to a gene. CDR3 length equals 15 residues. Germline V lookup: CDR1 MDHEN, CDR2 SYDVKM. As DNA, the CDR3 is TGTGCCAGCAGTTTAGTGGACAGGAGCACAGATACGCAGTATTTT. As protein: CASSLVDRSTDTQYF. The complete variable domain, with remaining parts taken from reference TRBV28 and TRBJ2-3, reads DVKVTQSSRYLVKRTGEKVFLECVQDMDHENMFWYRQDPGLGLRLIYFSYDVKMKEKGDIPEGYSVSREKKERFSLILESASTNQTSMYLCASSLVDRSTDTQYFGPGTRLTVL.

This chain uses TRBV5-1 with TRBJ1-3, with 7 positions matching TRBD1. V shed 4 bases and J 0 bases; nucleotides not matched to a gene: 10. The CDR3 consists of 17 residues. Germline V gene data show CDR1 as SGHRS and CDR2 as YFSETQ. In DNA, the CDR3 is TGCGCCAGCAGCCCCAACAGGGGACAGAGCTCTGGAAACACCATATATTTT. Protein product: CASSPNRGQSSGNTIYF. Looking up the rest from reference TRBV5-1 and TRBJ1-3 gives the full variable domain: KAGVTQTPRYLIKTRGQQVTLSCSPISGHRSVSWYQQTPGQGLQFLFEYFSETQRNKGNFPGRFSGRQFSNSRSEMNVSTLELGDSALYLCASSPNRGQSSGNTIYFGEGSWLTVV.

This clone has just a few counts. V is TRBV27 and J is TRBJ1-4; maybe TRBD1 (5 bases). Germline-derived CDR1 and CDR2 are MNHEY and SMNVEV (reference sequence). The CDR3 contains 14 residues. V was pared by 2 bases and J by 5 bases, with 9 bases between. CDR3 in DNA: TGTGCCAGCAGTTTAGGATGGGGCAATGAAAAACTGTTTTTT. This gives the protein CASSLGWGNEKLFF.

This chain joins TRBV27 and TRBJ2-1; 9 bases align to TRBD1. CDR3 length equals 16 residues. The V gene end was trimmed by 0 bases and the J gene end by 9 bases; junction bases not matched to a gene: 9. Per the germline V gene, CDR1 is MNHEY and CDR2 is SMNVEV (reference sequence). The CDR3, as DNA: TGTGCCAGCAGTTTATCGGGGACAGGGTCCGAGGGTGAGCAGTTCTTC. Protein: CASSLSGTGSEGEQFF.

The rearrangement uses TRBV7-3 and TRBJ2-2; possible D gene TRBD1, 6 bases. Germline loops: CDR1 SGHTA, CDR2 FQGTGA. The CDR3 contains 15 residues. V shed 3 bases and J shed 0 bases, with 8 bases lying between them. CDR3 sequence reads: CASSFEGANTGELFF. CDR3 bases: TGTGCCAGCAGCTTTGAGGGGGCGAACACCGGGGAGCTGTTTTTT.

The rearrangement links TRBV5-1 to TRBJ2-7; TRBD2 matches at 12 bases. This CDR3 has 16 amino acids. Germline V lookup: CDR1 SGHRS, CDR2 YFSETQ. Trimming cost V 4 bases and J 3 bases; bases outside gene matches: 8. The CDR3 nucleotides are TGCGCCAGCAGCGCAACGACTAGCGGGAGAGGCTACGAGCAGTACTTC. Translating it yields CASSATTSGRGYEQYF. Using reference TRBV5-1 and TRBJ2-7 for the parts outside the CDR3, the full variable domain is KAGVTQTPRYLIKTRGQQVTLSCSPISGHRSVSWYQQTPGQGLQFLFEYFSETQRNKGNFPGRFSGRQFSNSRSEMNVSTLELGDSALYLCASSATTSGRGYEQYFGPGTRLTVT.

Of note for this clone: A junction end diverges from the germline sequence, so it may reflect a read error. The chain joins TRBV20-1 to TRBJ2-3; 9 bases match TRBD2. The length of the CDR3 is 8 residues. Germline-derived CDR1 and CDR2 are DFQATT and SNEGSKA (reference sequence). CDR3 sequence reads: CSARTSVF. CDR3 in DNA: TGCAGTGCTCGGACTAGCGTGTTT.

For this clone: Different DNA sequences within this sample yield the same CDR3. This chain connects TRBV2 to TRBJ2-1; 9 bases fit TRBD2. The trim removed 11 bases at V and 9 bases at J, leaving 11 bases unmatched. Germline V lookup: CDR1 SNHLY, CDR2 FYNNEI. The CDR3 has 13 residues. CDR3 DNA: TGTGCCGGGGACTTAGCGGGAGATGTTGAGCAGTTCTTC. It specifies CAGDLAGDVEQFF.

This clone has a handful of counts. The CDR3: CASSPGSGRRAYEQYV. The CDR3 coding sequence is TGTGCCAGCTCACCAGGTTCTGGACGGAGGGCCTACGAGCAGTACGTC. J is TRBJ2-7 and V is TRBV18; D is possibly TRBD2 (6 bases). Deletions cut 2 bases from V and 2 bases from J, with 16 bases between. The germline V gene has CDR1 KGHSH and CDR2 LQKENI. The CDR3 covers 16 residues.

This clone was counted a few times. V and J are TRBV7-8 and TRBJ2-5, with 14 bases fitting TRBD2. Looked up from germline, CDR1 is SGHVS and CDR2 is FQNEAQ. This CDR3 is 15 amino acids long. The V segment lost 5 bases and the J segment 4 bases; nucleotides outside the gene matches: 3. Written as DNA, the CDR3 is TGTGCCAGCAGCCGCGGGACTAGCGGGAGAGAGACCCAGTACTTC. This gives the protein CASSRGTSGRETQYF.